This T cell receptor (beta chain) came from a study of metastatic and nonmetastatic thyroid tumors. Study-wide context: Repertoire comparison spanned blood and tumor or nodule tissue of malignant and benign thyroid patients.

From the PCR reads, TCRdb re-called clones with MiXCR. The sample records more than 40,000 clones, about 4% being singletons. Thyroid surgery had not been preceded by any treatment in any patient. The source material was blood. This TCR was recovered from a female donor with papillary thyroid cancer or a benign thyroid nodule (not recorded which). Some clones in this sample may be carry-over from other donors' samples.

In nucleotides, the CDR3 is TGTGCCAGCTCACCACCGCGGGGAGAAGCTTTCTTT. It is translated as CASSPPRGEAFF. This chain uses TRBV18 with TRBJ1-1; no clear D gene. Germline V gene sequence: CDR1 KGHSH, CDR2 LQKENI. The CDR3 has 12 amino acids. Trimming took 0 bases from V and 8 from J, leaving 7 bases between them.